This T cell receptor beta chain was observed in a study of T cells in Graves' hyperthyroidism and ophthalmopathy. General study points: Blood also carried most thyroid clonotypes expanded above 0.001.

V dropped 5 bases and J dropped 2 bases, with 12 bases sitting between them. This CDR3 region has 14 residues. RNA transcripts gave rise to amplified TCR beta CDR3 regions. Using the HTBI primer set, a first-round RT-PCR was run on the TCR CDR3. TCRdb reanalysed the multiplex PCR reads using MiXCR and keeps one entry per CDR3 protein. This table has under 400,000 distinct CDR3 sequences, roughly 13% appearing once. This clonotype was seen at least ten times. What it binds is not known. Newly diagnosed patients aged 18 to 65 had hyperthyroidism of under 2 months' duration. Uncontrolled infection, other autoimmune disease, pregnancy and lactation each barred patients from inclusion. PBMCs stemmed from less than 13 ml fresh peripheral blood.

This sequence originates from a woman between 18 and 30 years old with Graves' hyperthyroidism. Sequenced: blood. The chain carries TRBV12-3 or TRBV12-4 and TRBJ2-5; D perhaps matches TRBD2 (6 bases). The CDR3 bases are TGTGCCAGCAGTCCTAGCGTCGTTCAAGAGACCCAGTACTTC. It specifies CASSPSVVQETQYF.